The 2 T cell receptor beta chains given below trace back to one sample, sequenced in a study of OX40 agonist ivuxolimab in advanced cancers. The table came from immunoSEQ multiplex PCR; TCRdb's copy has only in-frame clones and leaves some out. Seen here are some 45,000 clones, about 89% observed once, and the top ten hold approximately 13%. This sample comprised CD4+ or CD8+ T cells sorted from blood, obtained in a trial of the OX40 agonist ivuxolimab. The receptors shown here come from an adult with an advanced solid tumor such as melanoma, head and neck, liver or kidney cancer.

The chain links TRBV9 to TRBJ2-7, with TRBD1 identical over 10 bases. Germline V CDR1 and CDR2: SGDLS, YYNGEE. This CDR3 is built from 13 residues. Trimming took 3 bases from V and 6 from J; bases not matched to a gene: 3. This chain's CDR3 is CASSARTGGEQYF. CDR3 coding DNA: TGTGCCAGCAGCGCTAGGACAGGGGGCGAGCAGTACTTC.

CDR3 loop: CASSRRGQQFF. As DNA, the CDR3 is TGTGCCAGCAGCCGAAGAGGGCAGCAGTTCTTC. This chain links TRBV5-8 with TRBJ2-1; possible D gene TRBD2, 5 bases. V lost 4 bases to trimming and J lost 11 bases, with 10 bases between them. The CDR3 spans 11 residues. Germline-derived CDR1 and CDR2 are SGHTS and YDEGEE.